The text below deals with one TCR beta chain. It lacks a known antigen. It has no much larger one-base neighbor in the sample; base qualities were not kept. The CDR3 goes from the cysteine to the phenylalanine over 14 residues. The sequence is cut down to CDR3 DNA, 42 bases in frame from base 1. The germline V gene encodes CDR1 MRHNA and CDR2 SNTAGT. Trimming removed 2 bases from V and 3 bases from J, leaving 9 bases between the germline ends. The protocol used for the library was the immunoSEQ multiplex PCR assay. A mixture of 60 forward primers for TCR Vbeta segments and 13 reverse primers for TCR Jbeta segments was used in the multiplex PCR. Amplification of the CDR3 region of rearranged TCR beta genes was performed with a multiplex PCR assay on genomic DNA. On the Illumina HiSeq System, the amplified TCR beta libraries were sequenced as 87-base-pair reads. In the authors' own workflow: Across the 670 or so repertoires, a later analysis counted around 80 million unique TCR beta chains, around 10 million of which were shared by at least two donors. A nearest-neighbor algorithm error-corrected the raw reads and collapsed the reads into unique sequences, merging closely related sequences to remove PCR and sequencing errors. CDR3 sequences were aligned to IMGT reference sequences to assign V, D and J gene segments. For a sequence to be retained, a match of at least six nucleotides to both a V gene segment and a J gene segment was required. A rearrangement was called productive if the CDR3 had no stop codons and remained in frame with V and J, and every other rearrangement was called non-productive. Following IMGT convention, CDR3 was defined as the stretch from the second conserved V-encoded cysteine to the conserved J-encoded phenylalanine. In an earlier analysis of more than 550 of the donors, sequences lacking an unambiguous match to a single V gene segment were excluded. An earlier analysis of fewer than 750 of the donors classified V segments as functional when productive rearrangements were above 56.7% and as segregating when the standard deviation between donors was above 5%. A statistical classification framework was built for diagnosing cytomegalovirus status from the catalog of TCR beta chain sequences. In a later analysis, TCR nucleotide sequences were compared against IMGT/GENE-DB human TR gene sequences so that V and J genes could be assigned. Using the TCRdist pipeline, a later analysis assigned CDR3 sequences along with most-parsimonious VDJ recombination scenarios. In a later analysis, each TCR beta chain was defined by its CDR3 amino acid sequence together with its V-gene family, and reads without a unique V-gene family were excluded. As a way to deal with suspected cross-contamination and a sequencing artifact, a later analysis dropped 450 to 600 nucleotide sequences that were highly shared and had low generation probability. A later analysis calculated a clonal expansion index for each public chain from normalized within-repertoire ranks of inferred template counts. A later analysis computed generation probabilities with a VDJ recombination model fitted to out-of-frame rearrangements, and checked the results against IGoR. In a later analysis, TCR-TCR, TCR-HLA and TCR-CMV co-occurrence was scored with hypergeometric tests, and a repertoire-size bias correction was applied to TCR pairs. False discovery rates were estimated in a later analysis by permuting HLA or CMV assignments 20 times. A later analysis grouped co-occurring TCRs with DBSCAN, adding TCRdist sequence similarity when clustering within HLA-allele-positive subsets. Co-occurrence clustering excluded repertoires with fewer than 30,000 or more than 120,000 public chains, plus five with anomalous nucleotide sharing. TCRdb's version of the immuneACCESS table is confined to in-frame rearrangements and falls short of the full clone set. An unresolved V gene accounts for under half of the shortfall where checked; the remainder is of unknown origin. That table furnishes V, J and clone size, whereas the DNA furnished D and trimming. The sample includes over 130,000 clones, with about three quarters observed a single time. 1.5% to 2% of the sample is taken by the ten largest.

This sample was taken from a study of cytomegalovirus exposure and HLA in healthy donors (dated by TCRdb to 2016 to 2017). Notes on the research overall: An earlier analysis of some 600 of the donors reported under 300 Gb of sequence data and some 110 million unique TCR beta sequences obtained from 180 million or so T cells. HLA typing covered class I and class II loci at four-digit resolution. The number of donors typed differed by locus, with roughly 620-630 for A, B, C, DRB1 and DQB1, 522 for DQA1, 600 to 610 for DPA1, and some 450 for DPB1. Donor age, sex, ethnicity and CMV serostatus were collected together with the repertoire data. To predict cytomegalovirus infection status, the study brought together high-throughput TCR immunosequencing, statistical association of individual TCRs with disease status, and machine learning. A later genetic analysis used genome-wide SNP genotypes for about 55% of the 666 donors, treating that subset as a discovery cohort. The study was designed to test whether signatures of past pathogen exposure could be identified by cataloging public T cell receptors. An early release that covered some 630 HLA-typed donors contained around 300 gigabases of sequencing data and about 84 million unique TCR sequences. Among roughly 400 genotyped donors of the cohort, an average of roughly 230,000 unique TCR beta nucleotide sequences was sequenced per donor, of which approximately 18% were non-productive. Of the 398 genotyped donors, 75% to 85% were placed in the genetic ancestry cluster associated with self-reported Caucasian donors. An earlier analysis of nearly 600 of the donors applied high-throughput TCR beta sequencing to assess whether each TCR beta V gene segment acted as functional or pseudogenic. A later analysis re-examined previously published TCR beta repertoires from roughly 650 donors and added high-resolution HLA genotyping to investigate patterns of TCR occurrence. The T cell repertoires of roughly 660 subjects were profiled by immunosequencing and related to cytomegalovirus serostatus. The later analysis used no new phenotypic data to find candidate immune exposures, relying instead on TCR beta sequences and their occurrence across donors. Roughly five DR-DQ haplotypes were treated as single units for association and clustering because of strong linkage in the cohort. Along with the approximately 620-subject first cohort, a separate validation cohort of 120 different subjects was used. Every discovery cohort repertoire had been produced on one sequencing platform. Overall study outcomes, separate from this receptor: In a later analysis, HLA-associated TCR beta chains were found to be more clonally expanded and to have lower generation probabilities than equally common non-associated chains. A group of highly shared sequence variants was considered likely to be a technical artifact of the sequencing pipeline. Specific HLA alleles were associated with 16,951 TCR beta sequences at a false discovery rate of 0.05 in a later analysis. Sequencing depth was assumed to be roughly uniform across donors in the presence/absence analyses, though that assumption may not hold. CMV serostatus was the only immune exposure information available for the cohort. Correlated functional status among segregating V segments might reflect linkage disequilibrium, but an unknown experimental factor could not be ruled out. Roughly 15 rarely observed V segments, including chromosome 9 orphons, were excluded from the earlier analysis of a few hundred of the donors because counts were too low. A further reported finding was that TCR beta sequences accurately predicted the HLA-A and HLA-B alleles for most subjects in the first cohort. This cohort had only TCR beta chains sequenced, and the lack of alpha or paired-chain data limited which features could be detected. A later genetic analysis associated a missense DCLRE1C variant with V-gene and J-gene trimming of TCR beta chains, and an independent cohort replicated the association. Because some donors lacked HLA typing at each locus, the association tests relied only on the typed subset. Three of the identified cytomegalovirus-associated TCR beta chains were confirmed in vitro to be specific for cytomegalovirus antigens. Several of the top co-occurrence clusters appeared to be linked to parvovirus B19, influenza, CMV and Epstein-Barr virus, according to a later analysis. An earlier analysis of around 540 of the donors showed that most TCR beta V segments appeared in productive rearrangements either about 87% or about 30% of the time, which broadly matched IMGT annotations. Compared with the approximately 600-donor mean, donors in an Asian-associated ancestry cluster had fewer N-insertions in productive TCRs, according to a later genetic analysis. In both the original and validation cohorts, the classifier was reported to diagnose cytomegalovirus status with high specificity and sensitivity. Across donors, most TCR sequences were observed very rarely, whereas some public TCRs were present in many individuals. The study gave a list of about 160 TCR beta chains associated with cytomegalovirus. It was suggested by the authors that the approach could potentially be generalized to other disease states and immunological phenotypes. Because the 87-base-pair reads could not distinguish some IMGT-functional V segments, including TRBV6-2 and TRBV6-3, those segments were excluded. When HLA alleles, especially DR and DQ, strongly co-occurred, attributing TCR associations to individual alleles was difficult. In a later analysis, TCR association rates were found to vary across HLA loci, with the most associated TCRs seen for DRB1 alleles and the fewest for HLA-C alleles. A later analysis found that most CMV-associated TCR beta chains appeared HLA-restricted, with HLA associations seemingly driven largely by CMV exposure.

The cohort consisted of 650 to 700 healthy bone marrow donors. At the time of sampling, every cohort member was nominally healthy, though immune exposures that went unrecorded were likely present. The donor was CMV seronegative and belonged to the group of around 400 seronegative cohort members. A peripheral blood sample was collected from each donor, and TCR beta sequencing was performed on peripheral blood mononuclear cells. The Qiagen DNeasy Blood Extraction Kit was used to extract genomic DNA from the blood cell samples. This TCR derives from a woman aged 25-40 years in good health and CMV-seronegative. This chain is built from TRBV6-4 and TRBJ2-3; perhaps TRBD2 is the D gene, with 7 bases matching. The sample was PBMCs. This receptor has the CDR3 CASSDGGATDTQYF. The sequenced DNA is TGTGCCAGCAGTGACGGGGGGGCAACAGATACGCAGTATTTT.